These 30 T cell receptor beta chains were all obtained from the same sample, sequenced in a study of spatial heterogeneity in lung cancer. Study-wide results and limits: Higher tumor mutation counts went along with higher counts of expanded intratumoral alpha and beta TCRs.

One entry per CDR3 protein, called by TCRdb with MiXCR from the 5' RACE reads. The sample yields approximately 3,100 distinct CDR3 sequences, roughly 3% seen once. Their cognate antigens are unknown. Time point specified: sample taken at primary tumor resection. This specimen was lung tumor tissue, taken at surgery. Receptors were obtained from a male donor with early-stage non-small cell lung cancer.

This clonotype was counted many times. The J gene is TRBJ2-1, the V gene TRBV2; D is ambiguous. V lost 2 bases and J 9 bases, leaving 5 bases between the germline ends. The CDR3 loop spans 11 amino acids. CDR1 and CDR2 from the germline V gene are SNHLY and FYNNEI. This CDR3 is CASSEWSEQFF. The CDR3 DNA follows: TGTGCCAGCAGTGAATGGAGTGAGCAGTTCTTC.

This clonotype is medium-sized. The chain is built from TRBV20-1 and TRBJ1-5; 8 nucleotides line up with TRBD1. Germline trimming cut 7 bases from V and 0 bases from J; bases unmatched to any gene: 5. Germline CDR1 and CDR2: DFQATT and SNEGSKA (reference sequence). The CDR3 spans 14 residues. In nucleotides, the CDR3 is TGCAGTGTTAGGACAGGGATTAGCAATCAGCCCCAGCATTTT. This sequence encodes CSVRTGISNQPQHF.

There are many counts of this clonotype. The chain couples TRBV3-1 to TRBJ2-2; maybe TRBD1 (5 bases). The V end lost 6 bases, the J end lost 7 bases, and 9 bases lay between the germline ends. The CDR3 sequence is 12 residues long. Germline values: CDR1 LGHDT, CDR2 YNNKEL (reference sequence). CDR3 DNA: TGTGCCAGCAGTTCCAGGGTCGGGGAGCTGTTTTTT. The encoded protein is CASSSRVGELFF. The entire variable domain, with the rest obtained from reference TRBV3-1 and TRBJ2-2, is as follows: DTAVSQTPKYLVTQMGNDKSIKCEQNLGHDTMYWYKQDSKKFLKIMFSYNNKELIINETVPNRFSPKSPDKAHLNLHINSLELGDSAVYFCASSSRVGELFFGEGSRLTVL.

This clonotype is deemed medium-sized. The chain links TRBV24-1 to TRBJ1-1; D gene ambiguous. CDR3 length equals 13 residues. The V gene lost 4 bases and the J gene lost 8 bases, with 13 bases spanning the gap. Germline loops: CDR1 KGHDR, CDR2 SFDVKD. The CDR3: CATSEGFGGEAFF. The CDR3 DNA sequence: TGTGCCACCAGTGAGGGCTTTGGCGGCGAAGCTTTCTTT.

This clonotype was seen repeatedly, ten times or more. The chain is built from TRBV4-3 and TRBJ2-3; 7 nucleotides line up with TRBD2. CDR3 size: 13 residues. Trimming at V came to 4 bases and at J to 5 bases, leaving 3 bases not matched to a gene. Germline loops: CDR1 LGHNA, CDR2 YSLEER. In DNA form, the CDR3 reads TGCGCCAGCAGCCGCCCGGGGGGAGATACGCAGTATTTT. Residues: CASSRPGGDTQYF.

This clonotype is labeled as medium-sized (0.01 to 0.1%). The gene calls are TRBV6-1 and TRBJ1-3; no clear D. The CDR3 extends over 14 amino acids. V was clipped by 5 bases and J by 4 bases, with 12 bases between them. CDR1 is MNHNS, CDR2 SASEGT, per germline. CDR3 residues: CASSSAGGGNTIYF. CDR3 DNA sequence: TGTGCCAGCAGTTCCGCGGGAGGAGGAAACACCATATATTTT.

This clonotype is labeled as medium-sized. The genes are TRBV7-8 and TRBJ2-7; 8 nucleotides match TRBD1. The V segment lost 6 bases and the J segment 1 base; nucleotides outside the gene matches: 8. The CDR3 length is 15 residues. Germline CDR1 reads SGHVS; CDR2 reads FQNEAQ. CDR3 region: CASRGRDRPSYEQYF. In DNA, the CDR3 is TGTGCCAGCAGAGGCCGGGACAGGCCTTCCTACGAGCAGTACTTC.

The chain employs TRBV20-1 and TRBJ1-1; no reliable D call. CDR3 length: 9 residues. V was trimmed by 7 bases and J by 4 bases, leaving 4 bases between them. Per the germline V gene, CDR1 is DFQATT and CDR2 is SNEGSKA (reference sequence). In DNA form, the CDR3 reads TGCAGTGTGGGCACTGAAGCTTTCTTT. As protein: CSVGTEAFF.

This clonotype is medium-sized within its sample. The chain joins TRBV4-1 to TRBJ1-2; D may be TRBD1 (5 bases). The ends were cut back, 8 bases at V and 8 bases at J, with 18 bases in the middle. The CDR3 contains 13 residues. Germline values: CDR1 MGHRA, CDR2 YSYEKL. CDR3 in amino acids: CASAVQGGGGYTF. The CDR3 DNA is TGCGCCAGCGCCGTTCAGGGTGGAGGAGGCTACACCTTC.

The V gene is TRBV28, the J gene TRBJ2-5; TRBD2 aligns across 8 bases. Germline V lookup: CDR1 MDHEN, CDR2 SYDVKM. The CDR3 length is 13 residues. The junction had 5 bases not matched to a gene; V was cut back by 6 bases and J by 5 bases. CDR3 DNA sequence: TGTGCCAGCAGGCCCGGGGGGGTTGAGACCCAGTACTTC. Translation: CASRPGGVETQYF.

This clonotype counts as medium-sized. The rearrangement joins TRBV6-1 to TRBJ1-4; perhaps TRBD1 as D (5 bases). V lost 4 bases and J lost 2, with 20 bases in between. The CDR3 is 18 amino acids. CDR1 is MNHNS and CDR2 is SASEGT in the germline V gene. The CDR3 region has the DNA TGTGCCAGCAGTGGACGACAGAGGCCTCGTGGTACTAATGAAAAACTGTTTTTT. This translates into CASSGRQRPRGTNEKLFF.

This clonotype came up a few times. The genes are TRBV7-2 and TRBJ1-5; possibly TRBD1 for D (5 bases). The CDR3 contains 15 residues. V lost 1 base and J 0 bases, leaving 7 bases between the germline ends. From germline, CDR1 is SGHTA and CDR2 FQGNSA. The CDR3 reads CASSLGGDSNQPQHF. Written as DNA, the CDR3 is TGTGCCAGCAGCTTAGGAGGGGATAGCAATCAGCCCCAGCATTTT.

A few counts support this clonotype. The V gene is TRBV29-1, the J gene TRBJ2-3; TRBD1 matches 10 bases. Losses at the gene ends were 4 bases for V and 7 bases for J; bases not matched to a gene: 5. The germline V gene encodes CDR1 SQVTM and CDR2 ANQGSEA. The CDR3 consists of 13 residues. The CDR3 sequence is CSVVRQGANTQYF. The CDR3 DNA follows: TGCAGCGTTGTAAGACAGGGGGCAAATACGCAGTATTTT.

This clonotype counts as medium-sized. The J gene is TRBJ1-6, the V gene TRBV5-1, with D possibly being TRBD1 (6 bases). Germline V gene sequence: CDR1 SGHRS, CDR2 YFSETQ. Trimming removed 4 bases at V and 5 bases at J, with 13 bases between. The length of the CDR3 is 15 residues. For the CDR3, the DNA is TGCGCCAGCAGCGCCATACAGGGACATAATTCACCCCTCCACTTT. Translation: CASSAIQGHNSPLHF.

This clonotype is labeled medium-sized (0.01 to 0.1%). The chain is built from TRBV7-2 and TRBJ2-3; 10 positions agree with TRBD2. With V trimmed by 1 base and J by 4 bases, 8 bases remained unmatched. Germline V gives CDR1 SGHTA, CDR2 FQGNSA. The CDR3 consists of 17 residues. The CDR3 DNA reads as TGTGCCAGCAGCTTAGGTTCAGCGGGGGGGCGGTCAGATACGCAGTATTTT. Amino acids: CASSLGSAGGRSDTQYF.

The table lists this clonotype with many counts. V is TRBV20-1 and J is TRBJ2-3; 10 bases are shared with TRBD2. V shed 3 bases, J shed 3 bases, and the junction held 9 bases outside the gene matches. The CDR3 is 16 residues long. Germline V gene lookup returns CDR1 DFQATT and CDR2 SNEGSKA (reference sequence). The CDR3 sequence is CSASFSSGGVTDTQYF. The CDR3 DNA reads as TGCAGTGCTAGTTTCTCTAGCGGGGGAGTTACAGATACGCAGTATTTT.

Here the CDR3 reads CASSQGSARNYGYTF. For the CDR3, the DNA is TGTGCCAGCAGCCAAGGTTCCGCGAGGAACTATGGCTACACCTTC. J is TRBJ1-2 and V is TRBV3-1; no reliable D call. The V end was cut by 1 base, the J end by 2 bases, with 11 bases between. The germline CDR1 and CDR2 sequences are LGHDT and YNNKEL (reference sequence). The length of the CDR3 is 15 residues.

By sample share, this clonotype is large. V gene TRBV30 combines with J gene TRBJ2-7, with D possibly matching TRBD1 (5 bases). Germline V gives CDR1 GTSNPN, CDR2 SVGIG (reference sequence). Trimming pared 0 bases from V and 4 bases from J, leaving 13 bases between. This CDR3 has 14 amino acids. For the CDR3, the DNA is TGTGCCTGGAGTGTTTCGCAGGGTGGTTACGAGCAGTACTTC. Encoded protein: CAWSVSQGGYEQYF.

Within the sample, this clonotype is medium-sized. The V call is TRBV4-2, the J call TRBJ2-3; D is possibly TRBD1 or TRBD2 (5 bases each). The CDR3 contains 16 residues. With 0 bases removed from V and 1 base from J, the gap between germline ends came to 11 bases. CDR1 LGHNA and CDR2 YNFKEQ come from the germline V gene. CDR3 residues: CASSQEDRGRTDTQYF. In nucleotides, the CDR3 is TGTGCCAGCAGCCAAGAAGACCGGGGCCGCACAGATACGCAGTATTTT.

This clonotype was detected ten times or more. The rearrangement joins TRBV6-1 to TRBJ2-2, with D possibly being TRBD1 or TRBD2 (5 bases each). The CDR3 runs to 14 residues. CDR1 and CDR2 from the germline V gene are MNHNS and SASEGT. The V end was cut by 5 bases, the J end by 3 bases, with 10 bases between. As DNA, the CDR3 is TGTGCCAGCAGTTCCGGGACGGACACCGGGGAGCTGTTTTTT. Translating gives CASSSGTDTGELFF.

This clonotype is categorized as medium-sized. V is TRBV15 and J is TRBJ2-3, with 10 bases that match TRBD2. The CDR3 is 17 amino acids. The junction had 12 bases not matched to a gene; V was cut back by 3 bases and J by 6 bases. The V gene's germline CDR1 is LNHNV and CDR2 YYDKDF (reference sequence). As DNA, the CDR3 is TGTGCCACCAGCAGGGAACATAGCGGGGGGCCCAAGGATACGCAGTATTTT. This translates into CATSREHSGGPKDTQYF. The full variable domain, in which reference TRBV15 and TRBJ2-3 provide the parts outside the CDR3, is DAMVIQNPRYQVTQFGKPVTLSCSQTLNHNVMYWYQQKSSQAPKLLFHYYDKDFNNEADTPDNFQSRRPNTSFCFLDIRSPGLGDTAMYLCATSREHSGGPKDTQYFGPGTRLTVL.

Sample share makes this clonotype medium-sized (0.01 to 0.1%). The V and J genes are TRBV6-5 and TRBJ1-5; D is uncertain. The CDR3 sequence is 12 residues long. Trimming took 5 bases from V and 6 from J, leaving 8 bases between them. Germline lookup yields CDR1 MNHEY and CDR2 SVGAGI. The CDR3 sequence is CASSHWSQPQHF. The CDR3 coding sequence is TGTGCCAGCAGTCATTGGAGTCAGCCCCAGCATTTT.

This clonotype was counted only a few times. This chain links TRBV7-2 with TRBJ2-1, with unresolved D. Germline CDR1 and CDR2: SGHTA and FQGNSA. Trimming took 5 bases from V and 15 from J, leaving 17 bases between them. The CDR3 spans 12 residues. CDR3 protein: CASSPLPQTGFF. CDR3 sequence (DNA): TGTGCCAGCAGCCCATTACCCCAAACCGGGTTCTTC.

This clonotype is deemed medium-sized. The V gene is TRBV3-1, the J gene TRBJ1-1; unclear D gene. V was pared by 0 bases and J by 2 bases, with 7 bases between. Looked up from germline, CDR1 is LGHDT and CDR2 is YNNKEL (reference sequence). The CDR3 loop spans 14 amino acids. CDR3 region: CASSQDTVNTEAFF. The DNA for the CDR3 is TGTGCCAGCAGCCAAGATACGGTTAACACTGAAGCTTTCTTT.

This clonotype is labeled medium-sized. CDR3 sequence reads: CASSLDGRSARPQHF. As DNA, the CDR3 is TGTGCCAGCAGCTTAGACGGCAGATCGGCGCGGCCCCAGCATTTT. The V call is TRBV7-8, the J call TRBJ1-5; D ambiguous. CDR3 length: 15 residues. Germline loops: CDR1 SGHVS, CDR2 FQNEAQ. The germline V and J ends were trimmed by 1 base and 9 bases, with 16 bases remaining between them. The variable domain in full, with the rest retrieved from reference TRBV7-8 and TRBJ1-5, is GAGVSQSPRYKVAKRGQDVALRCDPISGHVSLFWYQQALGQGPEFLTYFQNEAQLDKSGLPSDRFFAERPEGSVSTLKIQRTQQEDSAVYLCASSLDGRSARPQHFGDGTRLSIL.

This clonotype is medium-sized. The CDR3 DNA follows: TGCAGCGTGAACGGAGGGTCCGCTCTTTACACTGAAGCTTTCTTT. Translating gives CSVNGGSALYTEAFF. The J gene is TRBJ1-1, the V gene TRBV29-1; D is uncertain. Per germline, CDR1 SQVTM and CDR2 ANQGSEA. CDR3 length equals 15 residues. Trimming stripped 6 bases from V and 3 bases from J, with 20 bases between.

This clonotype qualifies as medium-sized. This rearrangement joins TRBV6-2 or TRBV6-3 to TRBJ1-5; possibly TRBD1 for D (5 bases). The V and J ends lost 0 bases and 7 bases respectively, with 13 bases between them. The germline gives CDR1 MNHEY, CDR2 SVGEGT. The CDR3 consists of 15 residues. In DNA, the CDR3 is TGTGCCAGCAGTTACTCTGCTATGGGGGGACAGCCCCAGCATTTT. Translation gives CASSYSAMGGQPQHF.

This clonotype appeared many times. The CDR3 protein is CASSRVETQYF. CDR3 bases: TGTGCCAGCAGTCGGGTAGAGACCCAGTACTTC. The rearrangement uses TRBV28 and TRBJ2-5, with D unresolved. This CDR3 has 11 residues. Looked up from germline, CDR1 is MDHEN and CDR2 is SYDVKM. Trimming cost V 5 bases and J 4 bases, with 5 bases left between them.

This clonotype counts as medium-sized. V and J are TRBV6-6 and TRBJ2-5; D gene unclear. With 5 bases removed from V and 3 bases from J, the gap between germline ends came to 13 bases. Germline V gene lookup returns CDR1 MNHNY and CDR2 SVGAGI (reference sequence). CDR3 length: 14 amino acids. The CDR3 DNA reads as TGTGCCAGCAGTGCAGACGTTACGAAAGAGACCCAGTACTTC. Amino acids: CASSADVTKETQYF.

The chain combines TRBV29-1 with TRBJ1-2; TRBD1 agrees at 10 bases. With V trimmed by 6 bases and J by 2 bases, 3 bases remained unmatched. Germline CDR1 SQVTM, CDR2 ANQGSEA. CDR3 length: 13 residues. CDR3 DNA sequence: TGCAGCGTACGGACAGGGGGGAACTATGGCTACACCTTC. It is translated as CSVRTGGNYGYTF.